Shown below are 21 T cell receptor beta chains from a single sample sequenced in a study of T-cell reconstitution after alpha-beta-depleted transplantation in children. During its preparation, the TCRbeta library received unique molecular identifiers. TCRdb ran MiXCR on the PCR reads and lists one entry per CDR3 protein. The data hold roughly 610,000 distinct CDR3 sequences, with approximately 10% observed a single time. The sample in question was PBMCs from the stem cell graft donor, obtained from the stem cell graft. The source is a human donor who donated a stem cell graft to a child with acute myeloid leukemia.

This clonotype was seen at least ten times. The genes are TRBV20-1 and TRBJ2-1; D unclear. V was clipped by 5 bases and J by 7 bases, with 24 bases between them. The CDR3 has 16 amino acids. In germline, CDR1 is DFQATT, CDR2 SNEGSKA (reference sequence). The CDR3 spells CSALEISGQFKNEQFF. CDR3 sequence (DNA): TGCAGTGCTCTCGAAATTTCCGGGCAGTTCAAAAATGAGCAGTTCTTC.

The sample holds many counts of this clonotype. CDR3 region: CASSGVVGETQYF. CDR3 bases: TGTGCCAGCAGTGGCGTGGTAGGGGAGACCCAGTACTTC. This chain connects TRBV2 to TRBJ2-5; D is undetermined. Trimming shortened V by 4 bases and J by 5 bases, and 11 bases separated the two germline ends. Germline V gives CDR1 SNHLY, CDR2 FYNNEI. CDR3 length: 13 residues.

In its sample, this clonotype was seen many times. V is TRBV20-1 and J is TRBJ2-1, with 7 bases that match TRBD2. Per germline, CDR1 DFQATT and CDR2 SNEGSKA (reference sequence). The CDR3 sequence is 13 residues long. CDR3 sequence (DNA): TGCAGCAACTTAGGACTAGCCTACAATGAGCAGTTCTTC. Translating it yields CSNLGLAYNEQFF.

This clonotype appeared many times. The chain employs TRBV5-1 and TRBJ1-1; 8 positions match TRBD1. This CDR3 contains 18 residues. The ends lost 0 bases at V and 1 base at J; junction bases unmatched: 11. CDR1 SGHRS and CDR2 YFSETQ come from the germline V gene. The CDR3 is CASSLVGPRGHGNTEAFF. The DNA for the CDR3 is TGCGCCAGCAGCTTGGTGGGTCCCAGGGGGCACGGGAACACTGAAGCTTTCTTT.

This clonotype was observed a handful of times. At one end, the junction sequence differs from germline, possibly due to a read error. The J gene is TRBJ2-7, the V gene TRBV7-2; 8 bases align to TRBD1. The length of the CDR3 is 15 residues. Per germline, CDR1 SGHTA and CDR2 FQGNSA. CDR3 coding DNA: TGTGCCAGCAGCCTAGCGACAGGGGCTGCCTACGAGCAGTACTTC. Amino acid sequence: CASSLATGAAYEQYF.

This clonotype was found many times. The CDR3 is CSARPDSLSYEQYF. The CDR3 coding sequence is TGCAGTGCTAGGCCCGATTCCCTCTCCTACGAGCAGTACTTC. This chain connects TRBV20-1 to TRBJ2-7; D is undetermined. Per the germline V gene, CDR1 is DFQATT and CDR2 is SNEGSKA (reference sequence). CDR3 length: 14 amino acids. Trimming cost V 3 bases and J 0 bases, with 12 bases left between them.

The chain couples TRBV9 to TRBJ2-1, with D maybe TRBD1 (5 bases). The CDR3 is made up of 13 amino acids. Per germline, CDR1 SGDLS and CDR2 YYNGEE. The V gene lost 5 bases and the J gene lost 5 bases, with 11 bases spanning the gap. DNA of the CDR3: TGTGCCAGCAGTGCGGACACGAACAATGAGCAGTTCTTC. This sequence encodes CASSADTNNEQFF. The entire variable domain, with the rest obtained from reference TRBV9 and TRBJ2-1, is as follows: DSGVTQTPKHLITATGQRVTLRCSPRSGDLSVYWYQQSLDQGLQFLIQYYNGEERAKGNILERFSAQQFPDLHSELNLSSLELGDSALYFCASSADTNNEQFFGPGTRLTVL.

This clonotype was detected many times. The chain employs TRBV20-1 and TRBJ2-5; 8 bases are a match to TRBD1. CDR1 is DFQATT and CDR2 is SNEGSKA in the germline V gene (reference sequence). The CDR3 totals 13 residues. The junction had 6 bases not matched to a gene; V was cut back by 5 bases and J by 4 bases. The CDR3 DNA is TGCAGTGCTCTCGGACAGGGAGTAGAGACCCAGTACTTC. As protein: CSALGQGVETQYF.

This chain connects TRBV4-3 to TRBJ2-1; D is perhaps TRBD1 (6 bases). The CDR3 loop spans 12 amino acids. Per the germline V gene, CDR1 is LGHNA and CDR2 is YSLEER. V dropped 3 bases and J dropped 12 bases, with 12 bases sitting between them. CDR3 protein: CASSHLDRRQFF. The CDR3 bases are TGCGCCAGCAGCCACCTCGACAGGAGGCAGTTCTTC.

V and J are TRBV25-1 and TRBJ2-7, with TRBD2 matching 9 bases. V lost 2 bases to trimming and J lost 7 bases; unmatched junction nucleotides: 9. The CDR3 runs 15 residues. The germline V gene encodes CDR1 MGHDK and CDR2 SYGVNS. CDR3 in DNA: TGTGCCAGCAGTGAAGGGGCTAGCGGGACTCAGGAGCAGTACTTC. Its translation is CASSEGASGTQEQYF.

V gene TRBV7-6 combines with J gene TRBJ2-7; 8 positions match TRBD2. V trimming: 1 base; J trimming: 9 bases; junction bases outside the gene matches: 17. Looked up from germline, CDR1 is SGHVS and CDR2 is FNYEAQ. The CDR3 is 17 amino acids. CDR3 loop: CASSLESGATSGAGQYF. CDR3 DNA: TGTGCCAGCAGCTTAGAGTCTGGTGCAACTAGCGGTGCGGGGCAGTACTTC.

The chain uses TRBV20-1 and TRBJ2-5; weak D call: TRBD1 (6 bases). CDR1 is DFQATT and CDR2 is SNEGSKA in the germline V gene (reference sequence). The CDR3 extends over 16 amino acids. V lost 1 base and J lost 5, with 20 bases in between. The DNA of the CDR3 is TGCAGTGCTAGAGCCTGGGGACAAGCTAGGGGGGAGACCCAGTACTTC. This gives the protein CSARAWGQARGETQYF.

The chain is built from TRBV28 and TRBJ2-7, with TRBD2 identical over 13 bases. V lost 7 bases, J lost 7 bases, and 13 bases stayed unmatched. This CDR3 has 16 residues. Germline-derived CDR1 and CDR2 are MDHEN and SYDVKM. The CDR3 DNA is TGTGCCAGCACCGGGCCCGGACTAGCGGGAGCGGGGGAGCAGTACTTC. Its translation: CASTGPGLAGAGEQYF. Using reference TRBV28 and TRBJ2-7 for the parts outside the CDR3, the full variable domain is DVKVTQSSRYLVKRTGEKVFLECVQDMDHENMFWYRQDPGLGLRLIYFSYDVKMKEKGDIPEGYSVSREKKERFSLILESASTNQTSMYLCASTGPGLAGAGEQYFGPGTRLTVT.

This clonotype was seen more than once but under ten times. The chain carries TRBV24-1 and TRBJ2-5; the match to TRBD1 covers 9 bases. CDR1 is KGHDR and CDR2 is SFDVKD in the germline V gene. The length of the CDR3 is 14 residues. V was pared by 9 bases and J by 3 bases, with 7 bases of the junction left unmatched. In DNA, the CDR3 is TGTGCCACCGCCGGACAGGGGATTAAAGAGACCCAGTACTTC. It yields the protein CATAGQGIKETQYF.

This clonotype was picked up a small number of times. The CDR3 DNA reads TGTGCCAGCAGCTTATTCGGGGTCGGGGCCAACGTCCTGACTTTC. It is translated as CASSLFGVGANVLTF. The chain combines TRBV7-2 with TRBJ2-6; TRBD2 might be the D (5 bases). This CDR3 is 15 amino acids long. In germline, CDR1 is SGHTA, CDR2 FQGNSA. Trimming removed 2 bases at V and 4 bases at J, with 9 bases between.

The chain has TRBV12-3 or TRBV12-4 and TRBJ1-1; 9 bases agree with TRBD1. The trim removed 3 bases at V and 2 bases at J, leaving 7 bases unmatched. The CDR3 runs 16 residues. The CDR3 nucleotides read TGTGCCAGCAGTTTCCGGTTGACAGGGGGAAACACTGAAGCTTTCTTT. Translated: CASSFRLTGGNTEAFF.

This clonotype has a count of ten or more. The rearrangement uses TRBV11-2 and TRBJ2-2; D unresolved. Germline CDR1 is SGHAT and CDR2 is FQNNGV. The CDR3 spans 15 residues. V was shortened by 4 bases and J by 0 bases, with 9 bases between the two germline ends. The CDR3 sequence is CASSWARANTGELFF. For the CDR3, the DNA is TGTGCCAGCAGCTGGGCCCGAGCGAACACCGGGGAGCTGTTTTTT. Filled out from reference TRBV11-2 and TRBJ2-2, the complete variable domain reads EAGVAQSPRYKIIEKRQSVAFWCNPISGHATLYWYQQILGQGPKLLIQFQNNGVVDDSQLPKDRFSAERLKGVDSTLKIQPAKLEDSAVYLCASSWARANTGELFFGEGSRLTVL.

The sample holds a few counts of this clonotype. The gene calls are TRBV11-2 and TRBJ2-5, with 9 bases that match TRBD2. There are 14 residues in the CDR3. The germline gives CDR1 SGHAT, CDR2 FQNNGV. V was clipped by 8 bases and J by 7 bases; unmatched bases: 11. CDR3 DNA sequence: TGTGCCAGCCTCAAGCCGGGACTAGCCGTGACCCAGTACTTC. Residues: CASLKPGLAVTQYF.

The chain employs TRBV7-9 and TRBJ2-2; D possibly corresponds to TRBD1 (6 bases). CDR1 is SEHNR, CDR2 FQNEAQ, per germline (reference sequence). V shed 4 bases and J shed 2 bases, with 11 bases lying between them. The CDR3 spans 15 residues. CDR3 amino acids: CASSSGQINTGELFF. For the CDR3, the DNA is TGTGCCAGCAGCTCTGGACAGATCAACACCGGGGAGCTGTTTTTT.

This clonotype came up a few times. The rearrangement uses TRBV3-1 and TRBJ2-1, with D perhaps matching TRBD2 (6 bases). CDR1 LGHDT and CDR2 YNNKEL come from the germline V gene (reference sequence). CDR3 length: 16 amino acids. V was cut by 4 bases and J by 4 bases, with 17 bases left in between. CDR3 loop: CASSPAGGTAYNEQFF. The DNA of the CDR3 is TGTGCCAGCAGCCCCGCCGGAGGGACGGCTTACAATGAGCAGTTCTTC.

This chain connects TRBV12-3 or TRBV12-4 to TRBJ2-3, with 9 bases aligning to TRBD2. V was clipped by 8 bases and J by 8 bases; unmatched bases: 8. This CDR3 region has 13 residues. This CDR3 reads CASGVAGEGTQYF. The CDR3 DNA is TGTGCCAGCGGAGTAGCGGGAGAGGGTACGCAGTATTTT.